The T cell receptor beta chain under discussion was sequenced for a study of OX40 agonist ivuxolimab in advanced cancers. The CDR3 is 16 residues long. Germline CDR1 and CDR2: MGHRA and YSYEKL. The junction had 7 bases not matched to a gene; V was cut back by 1 base and J by 4 bases. Study-wide results and caveats: Undetermined was the antigen specificity of the expanded peripheral T cells. Compared with CD4+, CD8+ T cells on average had more expanded clones. In a subset of nonresponders, normalized T-cell clonal expansion was also low.

The repertoire was sequenced with immunoSEQ multiplex PCR; TCRdb's copy has only in-frame clones and lacks some. The sample gives 90,000 to 120,000 clones, less than 95% of which show up once; more than 0.25% is in the top ten. Exclusion of a patient followed from autoimmune disease history or systemic immunosuppression. With regard to this clone: The antigen is undetermined.

The chain couples TRBV4-1 to TRBJ2-7; 10 nucleotides agree with TRBD1. The receptor's source is an adult with an advanced solid tumor such as melanoma, head and neck, liver or kidney cancer. Sequences were derived from CD4+ or CD8+ T cells sorted from blood, sampled in a trial of the OX40 agonist ivuxolimab. The DNA for the CDR3 is TGCGCCAGCAGCCAAGCCCCGACAGGGGGCTTATACGAGCAGTACTTC. Translation: CASSQAPTGGLYEQYF.